Following are 24 T cell receptor beta chains from one sample sequenced in a study of molecular identifiers for immune sequencing clone quantification. TCRdb re-analysed the PCR reads in MiXCR, keeping a single row per CDR3 protein. Among about 640,000 distinct CDR3 sequences listed, nearly 20% were seen once. The sample taken for sequencing was naive CD8+ T cells from blood, with Jurkat cell RNA spiked in. Subset described: FACS-sorted CD8+CD4-CCR7+CD45RA+ naive T cells. The receptors shown here come from a human donor in good health. Some libraries in this study had Jurkat cell RNA spiked in.

This clonotype was detected ten times or more. This chain uses TRBV28 with TRBJ2-7, with 7 bases aligning to TRBD1. The CDR3 has 14 amino acids. The V gene's germline CDR1 is MDHEN and CDR2 SYDVKM. Trimming cost V 5 bases and J 5 bases; bases outside gene matches: 9. The CDR3 bases are TGTGCCAGCAGTACCCGGACAGGTCCAGACGAGCAGTACTTC. It specifies CASSTRTGPDEQYF.

Ten or more counts support this clonotype. V gene TRBV5-4 combines with J gene TRBJ2-7, with D uncertain. The CDR3 covers 15 residues. Looked up from germline, CDR1 is SGHNT and CDR2 is YYREEE (reference sequence). The V and J ends lost 2 bases and 0 bases respectively, with 12 bases between them. This CDR3 is CASSFATGSSYEQYF. Here the CDR3 DNA reads TGTGCCAGCAGCTTCGCGACCGGCAGCTCCTACGAGCAGTACTTC.

This clonotype was detected many times. The V and J genes are TRBV19 and TRBJ1-1; D is ambiguous. This CDR3 comprises 15 residues. V lost 0 bases, J lost 1 base, and 9 bases lay in between. CDR1 and CDR2 (germline): LNHDA, SQIVND (reference sequence). CDR3 bases: TGTGCCAGTAGTATAGATTACGGAACGAACACTGAAGCTTTCTTT. Its protein is CASSIDYGTNTEAFF. The entire variable domain, with the rest obtained from reference TRBV19 and TRBJ1-1, is as follows: DGGITQSPKYLFRKEGQNVTLSCEQNLNHDAMYWYRQDPGQGLRLIYYSQIVNDFQKGDIAEGYSVSREKKESFPLTVTSAQKNPTAFYLCASSIDYGTNTEAFFGQGTRLTVV.

This clonotype was counted between two and nine times. The CDR3 nucleotides read TGTGCCAGCAGCTCCTGGGTCGGCAGGTGGGACACTGAAGCTTTCTTT. Encoded protein: CASSSWVGRWDTEAFF. V and J are TRBV7-2 and TRBJ1-1, with no clear D. The CDR3 has 16 amino acids. Deletions cut 4 bases from V and 3 bases from J, with 18 bases between. Per the germline V gene, CDR1 is SGHTA and CDR2 is FQGNSA.

The rearrangement uses TRBV24-1 and TRBJ1-6; no clear D. Between the trimmed V and J ends, which lost 9 bases and 17 bases, there was a span of 13 bases. This CDR3 has 10 residues. The germline V gene encodes CDR1 KGHDR and CDR2 SFDVKD. CDR3 coding DNA: TGTGCCACCTACCCCCTTCCCTTCCACTTT. Translated, it gives CATYPLPFHF.

This clonotype was recorded a few times. This chain connects TRBV12-3 or TRBV12-4 to TRBJ2-1; D is uncertain. The length of the CDR3 is 13 residues. Between the trimmed V and J ends, which lost 1 base and 7 bases, there was a span of 8 bases. The CDR3 here is CASSLVQRNEQFF. The CDR3 DNA is TGTGCCAGCAGTTTAGTACAGAGGAATGAGCAGTTCTTC.

At least ten counts were recorded for this clonotype. This chain connects TRBV6-5 to TRBJ2-3, with 9 bases matching TRBD2. J lost 0 bases, V lost 3 bases, and 10 bases had no gene match. Germline lookup yields CDR1 MNHEY and CDR2 SVGAGI. The CDR3 consists of 18 residues. The CDR3 region has the DNA TGTGCCAGCAGTTATAATCGACTAGCGGACGCTAGCACAGATACGCAGTATTTT. This codes for CASSYNRLADASTDTQYF.

This clonotype was picked up many times. The chain joins TRBV7-9 to TRBJ2-3, with 9 bases identical to TRBD1. The CDR3 loop spans 16 amino acids. V lost 0 bases to trimming and J lost 2 bases; unmatched junction nucleotides: 3. The germline V gene has CDR1 SEHNR and CDR2 FQNEAQ (reference sequence). The chain's CDR3 is CASSLAGTGITDTQYF. The CDR3 DNA sequence: TGTGCCAGCAGCTTAGCGGGGACAGGGATCACAGATACGCAGTATTTT.

With regard to this clonotype: A much more abundant neighbour one base away suggests this may be a read error. V usage is TRBV7-9 and J usage is TRBJ2-3; D is uncertain. The end of the DNA aligns better with TRBJ1-5, so the J call may be wrong. Germline V gives CDR1 SEHNR, CDR2 FQNEAQ (reference sequence). The CDR3 loop spans 12 amino acids. CDR3 in amino acids: CASSLKVDTQHF. The CDR3 nucleotides are TGTGCCAGCAGCTTAAAGGTAGATACGCAGCATTTT.

Details on this clonotype: A much larger clone lies one base from this, so it may be a read error. The chain carries TRBV7-9 and TRBJ2-1; D not resolved. This CDR3 has 9 residues. CDR1 is SEHNR, CDR2 FQNEAQ, per germline (reference sequence). DNA for the CDR3: TGTGCCAGTACCAATGTGCAGTTCTTC. Translated: CASTNVQFF.

The table lists this clonotype with many counts. The chain recombines TRBV29-1 with TRBJ2-3; 11 nucleotides align to TRBD1. The V segment lost 7 bases and the J segment 1 base; nucleotides outside the gene matches: 7. CDR1 and CDR2 from the germline V gene are SQVTM and ANQGSEA. This CDR3 contains 15 residues. The DNA of the CDR3 is TGCAGCGCTCAGGACAGGGGGCGAGGCACAGATACGCAGTATTTT. This codes for CSAQDRGRGTDTQYF.

This clonotype has ten or more counts. The chain combines TRBV7-6 with TRBJ2-7, with D possibly being TRBD1 or TRBD2 (5 bases each). V lost 2 bases and J 6 bases, leaving 8 bases between the germline ends. Looked up from germline, CDR1 is SGHVS and CDR2 is FNYEAQ. This CDR3 is 12 amino acids long. The CDR3 nucleotides are TGTGCCAGCAGCTTAATCGGGGCCGAGCAGTACTTC. Protein sequence: CASSLIGAEQYF.

This clonotype was counted at least ten times. This sequence joins TRBV11-2 and TRBJ2-3; 9 nucleotides align to TRBD2. Trimming cost V 1 base and J 3 bases; bases outside gene matches: 5. The germline gives CDR1 SGHAT, CDR2 FQNNGV. The CDR3 is made up of 16 amino acids. CDR3 sequence: CASSLVVSGGTDTQYF. The CDR3 DNA sequence: TGTGCCAGCAGCTTAGTCGTTAGCGGGGGTACAGATACGCAGTATTTT.

This clonotype occurred many times. The V gene is TRBV7-9, the J gene TRBJ2-3; 11 nucleotides match TRBD2. This CDR3 has 16 amino acids. Germline V gives CDR1 SEHNR, CDR2 FQNEAQ (reference sequence). Losses at the gene ends were 4 bases for V and 3 bases for J; bases not matched to a gene: 6. The CDR3 DNA is TGTGCCAGCAGCTCCCTCACTAGCGGGAGTACAGATACGCAGTATTTT. Translation gives CASSSLTSGSTDTQYF.

This clonotype has a count of ten or more. CDR3 residues: CASSLVETAAKNIQYF. Here the CDR3 DNA reads TGTGCCAGCAGCTTAGTGGAGACAGCAGCCAAAAACATTCAGTACTTC. The chain couples TRBV7-9 to TRBJ2-4; the D gene is possibly TRBD1 (5 bases). CDR1 is SEHNR and CDR2 is FQNEAQ in the germline V gene (reference sequence). The CDR3 has 16 amino acids. V was trimmed by 1 base and J by 0 bases, leaving 10 bases between them. The full variable domain, completed using reference TRBV7-9 and TRBJ2-4, is DTGVSQNPRHKITKRGQNVTFRCDPISEHNRLYWYRQTLGQGPEFLTYFQNEAQLEKSRLLSDRFSAERPKGSFSTLEIQRTEQGDSAMYLCASSLVETAAKNIQYFGAGTRLSVL.

This clonotype appeared a few times. V is TRBV29-1 and J is TRBJ2-1; TRBD2 matches 10 bases. Per germline, CDR1 SQVTM and CDR2 ANQGSEA. Trimming at V came to 6 bases and at J to 5 bases, leaving 4 bases not matched to a gene. This CDR3 is 13 amino acids long. CDR3 loop: CSVGLADDNEQFF. The CDR3 region has the DNA TGCAGCGTAGGACTAGCGGATGACAATGAGCAGTTCTTC.

The rearrangement joins TRBV13 to TRBJ2-5; 10 bases are shared with TRBD2. This CDR3 has 15 residues. Unmatched junction bases numbered 7, after V lost 5 bases and J lost 4 bases. Germline CDR1 is PRHDT and CDR2 is FYEKMQ (reference sequence). The CDR3 region is CASSAGLARRETQYF. The CDR3 bases are TGTGCCAGCAGCGCGGGACTAGCGAGGAGAGAGACCCAGTACTTC.

This clonotype was detected once. Given a much more abundant clone one base away, this may be a read error. J is TRBJ1-4 and V is TRBV7-9; D unclear. The CDR3 sequence is 12 residues long. The germline CDR1 and CDR2 sequences are SEHNR and FQNEAQ (reference sequence). The CDR3 protein is CASSYGNGKLFF. CDR3 coding DNA: TGTGCCAGCAGCTACGGGAATGGAAAACTGTTTTTT.

There are many counts of this clonotype. V usage is TRBV5-1 and J usage is TRBJ1-6, with TRBD1 as a possible D gene (6 bases). Germline-derived CDR1 and CDR2 are SGHRS and YFSETQ. The CDR3 has 19 residues. V shed 1 base and J shed 0 bases, with 17 bases lying between them. The CDR3 loop reads CASSLLDSSVTSYNSPLHF. In DNA, the CDR3 is TGCGCCAGCAGCTTGTTGGACAGTAGCGTAACCTCCTATAATTCACCCCTCCACTTT.

J is TRBJ2-1 and V is TRBV7-3, with TRBD2 identical over 13 bases. This CDR3 has 18 residues. Germline CDR1 is SGHTA and CDR2 is FQGTGA. V was clipped by 5 bases and J by 6 bases; unmatched bases: 13. CDR3 in DNA: TGTGCCAGCAGCATCACACTAGCGGGAGGGCCCGATGCCAATGAGCAGTTCTTC. It is translated as CASSITLAGGPDANEQFF.

About this clonotype itself: A much larger clone lies one base from this, so it may be a read error. The chain has TRBV6-5 and TRBJ1-3; D is unresolved. The germline V gene has CDR1 MNHEY and CDR2 SVGAGI. The CDR3 extends over 11 amino acids. The DNA of the CDR3 is TGTGCCACCGAGGCTGGAAACACCGTATATTTT. It yields the protein CATEAGNTVYF.

On this clonotype itself: A much larger clone lies one base from this, so it may be a read error. The V and J genes are TRBV19 and TRBJ2-6, with D perhaps given as TRBD1 or TRBD2 (5 bases each). The CDR3 consists of 16 residues. Trimming took off 4 bases at V and 1 base at J, with 11 bases between the two ends. Germline values: CDR1 LNHDA, CDR2 SQIVND (reference sequence). CDR3 DNA sequence: TGTGCCAGTAGTACGGGACCGGTATCTGGGGCCAACGTCCTGACTTTC. Translating gives CASSTGPVSGANVLTF.

V and J are TRBV11-2 and TRBJ2-7; 13 positions agree with TRBD2. This CDR3 has 18 residues. Germline values: CDR1 SGHAT, CDR2 FQNNGV. Trimming took 7 bases from V and 2 from J; bases not matched to a gene: 14. The CDR3 loop reads CASTEITGLAGAAYEQYF. In nucleotides, the CDR3 is TGTGCCAGCACCGAAATCACAGGACTAGCGGGAGCGGCCTACGAGCAGTACTTC.

In this sample, this clonotype turned up a few times. The V and J genes are TRBV7-9 and TRBJ2-7; D assignment may be TRBD1 or TRBD2 (5 bases each). This CDR3 is built from 14 residues. The germline V gene encodes CDR1 SEHNR and CDR2 FQNEAQ (reference sequence). The V end lost 5 bases, the J end lost 3 bases, and 14 bases lay between the germline ends. The CDR3 reads CASSGGTVNYEQYF. The CDR3, as DNA: TGTGCCAGCAGCGGTGGGACGGTGAACTACGAGCAGTACTTC.